Sequencing of this T cell receptor (beta chain) was carried out in a study of cytomegalovirus exposure and HLA in healthy donors. Across the whole study: Tens of millions of unique TCRs, all from HLA-typed donors, were included in an early release of the data.

Note on this clone: Its target is not known.

Study-level findings and limits: With later analysis, a missense DCLRE1C variant became linked to TCR beta V- and J-gene trimming. On later analysis, the bulk of CMV-associated TCR beta chains appeared to be HLA-restricted. A later analysis associated around 17,000 TCR beta sequences with HLA alleles at a 0.05 false discovery rate.

PCR involved 60 Vbeta and 13 Jbeta primers. Assay: immunoSEQ multiplex PCR; the TCRdb copy retains only in-frame clones and omits some. The repertoire holds around 200,000 clones, with 80% as singletons. The CDR3 covers 15 residues. V lost 2 bases and J lost 6; bases outside the gene matches: 3. Germline-derived CDR1 and CDR2 are SGDLS and YYNGEE. The V call is TRBV9, the J call TRBJ2-2; 11 bases fit TRBD1. The clonotype comes from a boy aged 5-17 years in good health and CMV-seronegative. The specimen was PBMCs. The CDR3 nucleotides read TGTGCCAGCAGCGTCGGACAGGGGGCGGCCGGGGAGCTGTTTTTT. Encoded protein: CASSVGQGAAGELFF.